These 25 T cell receptor beta chains share one sample of origin, sequenced in a study of T cells in Graves' hyperthyroidism and ophthalmopathy. RNA transcripts provided the source from which TCR beta CDR3 regions were amplified. The HTBI set primed first-round TCR CDR3 RT-PCR. Via MiXCR, TCRdb re-called the multiplex PCR reads, giving one row per CDR3 protein. Among around 500,000 distinct CDR3 sequences listed, roughly 15% were seen once. The specimen sequenced was blood. These receptors were obtained from a woman aged 25 to 39 with Graves' ophthalmopathy.

CDR3 sequence reads: CATGVSRGRNQPQHF. The CDR3 DNA reads as TGTGCCACCGGGGTCTCGCGGGGACGGAATCAGCCCCAGCATTTT. The rearrangement joins TRBV15 to TRBJ1-5, with D possibly being TRBD1 (5 bases). Looked up from germline, CDR1 is LNHNV and CDR2 is YYDKDF (reference sequence). The CDR3 totals 15 residues. V lost 8 bases, J lost 4 bases, and 18 bases lay in between.

The table lists this clonotype with many counts. This chain uses TRBV7-8 with TRBJ2-7; a weak D match, TRBD2 (5 bases). The germline CDR1 and CDR2 sequences are SGHVS and FQNEAQ. The CDR3 is made up of 14 amino acids. V dropped 3 bases and J dropped 3 bases, with 12 bases sitting between them. The CDR3 DNA reads TGTGCCAGCAGCTTTACCGCAGGAGGCTACGAGCAGTACTTC. It specifies CASSFTAGGYEQYF. Together with reference TRBV7-8 and TRBJ2-7, the CDR3 gives the full variable domain: GAGVSQSPRYKVAKRGQDVALRCDPISGHVSLFWYQQALGQGPEFLTYFQNEAQLDKSGLPSDRFFAERPEGSVSTLKIQRTQQEDSAVYLCASSFTAGGYEQYFGPGTRLTVT.

This clonotype showed up just a few times. The rearrangement joins TRBV13 to TRBJ1-2; no reliable D call. Germline V gives CDR1 PRHDT, CDR2 FYEKMQ (reference sequence). The germline V and J ends were trimmed by 5 bases and 0 bases, with 10 bases remaining between them. The CDR3 extends over 14 amino acids. The CDR3 DNA sequence: TGTGCCAGCAGCCCCCGACGTGCTAACTATGGCTACACCTTC. This translates into CASSPRRANYGYTF.

CDR3 in amino acids: CASSFDRSNSPLHF. In nucleotides, the CDR3 is TGTGCCAGCAGCTTCGACAGGAGTAATTCACCCCTCCACTTT. J is TRBJ1-6 and V is TRBV7-2; D is perhaps TRBD1 (6 bases). The germline V gene encodes CDR1 SGHTA and CDR2 FQGNSA. V shed 3 bases and J shed 6 bases, with 9 bases lying between them. The CDR3 contains 14 residues.

This clonotype has ten or more counts. The chain has TRBV6-1 and TRBJ1-5; D uncertain. There are 14 residues in the CDR3. With 3 bases removed from V and 4 bases from J, the gap between germline ends came to 10 bases. CDR1 and CDR2 from the germline V gene are MNHNS and SASEGT. The CDR3 nucleotides are TGTGCCAGCAGTGACGGGGTATGGAATCAGCCCCAGCATTTT. This translates into CASSDGVWNQPQHF.

The chain carries TRBV6-1 and TRBJ2-7; 7 bases line up with TRBD2. V dropped 7 bases and J dropped 1; count of bases not matched to a gene: 19. This CDR3 contains 18 residues. Germline CDR1 reads MNHNS; CDR2 reads SASEGT. CDR3 nucleotide sequence: TGTGCCAGCAATAATGGGCAGGGAGGGAGTTTAATGTCCTACGAGCAGTACTTC. Translating gives CASNNGQGGSLMSYEQYF.

To note about this clonotype: Just one base apart from a much larger clone, this may be a read error. The chain combines TRBV2 with TRBJ1-5; no definite D call. Trimming pared 3 bases from V and 8 bases from J, leaving 14 bases between. This CDR3 comprises 14 residues. The germline gives CDR1 SNHLY, CDR2 FYNNEI. The chain's CDR3 is CASSDQYSAEPQHF. The DNA for the CDR3 is TGTGCCAGCAGTGACCAGTACAGCGCGGAGCCCCAGCATTTT. The full variable domain, in which reference TRBV2 and TRBJ1-5 provide the parts outside the CDR3, is EPEVTQTPSHQVTQMGQEVILRCVPISNHLYFYWYRQILGQKVEFLVSFYNNEISEKSEIFDDQFSVERPDGSNFTLKIRSTKLEDSAMYFCASSDQYSAEPQHFGDGTRLSIL.

The CDR3, as DNA: TGTGCCAGCAGTTTCGTAGCGGGAGGCCCGGGATCTTACGAGCAGTACTTC. Amino acid sequence: CASSFVAGGPGSYEQYF. This rearrangement joins TRBV27 to TRBJ2-7; 10 bases match TRBD2. V trimming: 3 bases; J trimming: 4 bases; junction bases outside the gene matches: 12. Germline V lookup: CDR1 MNHEY, CDR2 SMNVEV (reference sequence). The CDR3 has 17 amino acids.

The V call is TRBV30, the J call TRBJ1-2; perhaps TRBD1 as D (5 bases). The germline V and J ends were trimmed by 0 bases and 3 bases, with 11 bases remaining between them. This CDR3 contains 14 residues. Per germline, CDR1 GTSNPN and CDR2 SVGIG (reference sequence). The CDR3: CAWSVLGVHYGYTF. The CDR3 bases are TGTGCCTGGAGTGTACTAGGGGTCCACTATGGCTACACCTTC.

Only a few counts were recorded for this clonotype. J is TRBJ2-3 and V is TRBV20-1, with TRBD1 as a possible D gene (6 bases). The CDR3 is 13 residues long. The ends were cut back, 4 bases at V and 7 bases at J, with 15 bases in the middle. The V gene's germline CDR1 is DFQATT and CDR2 SNEGSKA (reference sequence). CDR3 DNA: TGCAGTGCTACCCACACAGGGCTTTATACGCAGTATTTT. Protein: CSATHTGLYTQYF.

This clonotype was seen many times. V and J are TRBV5-1 and TRBJ2-1; D is tentatively TRBD1 or TRBD2 (7 bases each). The CDR3 has 14 residues. From germline, CDR1 is SGHRS and CDR2 YFSETQ. V lost 4 bases to trimming and J lost 5 bases, with 13 bases between them. DNA for the CDR3: TGCGCCAGCAGCATGACAGGGACTAACAATGAGCAGTTCTTC. Its protein is CASSMTGTNNEQFF.

This clonotype has more than one count but fewer than ten. V gene TRBV6-1 combines with J gene TRBJ2-3; the D gene could be TRBD1 or TRBD2 (5 bases each). The CDR3 contains 15 residues. Germline V gene data show CDR1 as MNHNS and CDR2 as SASEGT. Trimming removed 7 bases at V and 0 bases at J, with 14 bases between. The DNA for the CDR3 is TGTGCCAGCACCGACGTGGGACCTAGCACAGATACGCAGTATTTT. Residues: CASTDVGPSTDTQYF.

The rearrangement uses TRBV7-2 and TRBJ2-1, with D tentatively TRBD1 or TRBD2 (5 bases each). CDR1 and CDR2 (germline): SGHTA, FQGNSA. Trimming stripped 6 bases from V and 0 bases from J, with 15 bases between. The CDR3 sequence is 16 residues long. The chain's CDR3 is CASSFVRDGSYNEQFF. CDR3 sequence (DNA): TGTGCCAGCAGTTTTGTTAGGGACGGCTCCTACAATGAGCAGTTCTTC.

The rearrangement links TRBV29-1 to TRBJ2-2, with a weak D call TRBD1 (6 bases). Germline V gene sequence: CDR1 SQVTM, CDR2 ANQGSEA. The CDR3 totals 15 residues. Trimming pared 6 bases from V and 0 bases from J, leaving 14 bases between. The CDR3 DNA reads as TGCAGCGTGATACAGGGTTTACCGAACACCGGGGAGCTGTTTTTT. This sequence encodes CSVIQGLPNTGELFF.

This clonotype has at least ten counts. J is TRBJ2-3 and V is TRBV27; 7 bases are shared with TRBD2. Germline V gene lookup returns CDR1 MNHEY and CDR2 SMNVEV (reference sequence). CDR3 length: 14 amino acids. V lost 6 bases and J lost 1; bases outside the gene matches: 4. The CDR3 spells CASRHGLGTDTQYF. CDR3 DNA sequence: TGTGCCAGCAGACACGGACTAGGCACAGATACGCAGTATTTT.

The CDR3 bases are TGTGCCAGCAGCATCGGACTAGCGGGACACCCCTACAATGAGCAGTTCTTC. Amino acids: CASSIGLAGHPYNEQFF. V is TRBV11-2 and J is TRBJ2-1; 12 nucleotides line up with TRBD2. V trimming: 5 bases; J trimming: 2 bases; junction bases outside the gene matches: 7. The CDR3 has 17 amino acids. The germline V gene has CDR1 SGHAT and CDR2 FQNNGV.

As concerns this clonotype: This could be a read error, since a much larger clone is one nucleotide away. The chain recombines TRBV28 with TRBJ2-2; 7 bases are a match to TRBD1. The V gene's germline CDR1 is MDHEN and CDR2 SYDVKM. This CDR3 region has 16 residues. CDR3 coding DNA: TGTACCAGCAGTTTAGGGGTGACAGGGAGTACCGGGGAGCTGTTTTTT. It encodes CTSSLGVTGSTGELFF.

This clonotype was seen many times. The chain carries TRBV18 and TRBJ2-1; 7 bases fit TRBD2. The CDR3 contains 15 residues. The germline V gene encodes CDR1 KGHSH and CDR2 LQKENI. V lost 0 bases, J lost 5 bases, and 4 bases stayed unmatched. The CDR3 sequence: CASSPPQGRDNEQFF. For the CDR3, the DNA is TGTGCCAGCTCACCACCACAAGGGAGGGACAATGAGCAGTTCTTC.

This sequence joins TRBV18 and TRBJ1-4; the D gene is possibly TRBD1 (5 bases). The CDR3 is 14 amino acids. The germline V gene encodes CDR1 KGHSH and CDR2 LQKENI. V was shortened by 2 bases and J by 8 bases, with 12 bases between the two germline ends. CDR3 bases: TGTGCCAGCTCACCAGAAGAGGGACGCGAAAAACTGTTTTTT. Protein sequence: CASSPEEGREKLFF.

This clonotype has ten or more counts. This chain uses TRBV5-1 with TRBJ1-1, with D maybe TRBD1 (6 bases). Trimming took 8 bases from V and 4 from J, leaving 12 bases between them. Germline loops: CDR1 SGHRS, CDR2 YFSETQ. This CDR3 is 12 amino acids long. CDR3 in DNA: TGCGCCAGTTCTATAGGGGGCACTGAAGCTTTCTTT. This gives the protein CASSIGGTEAFF.

At least ten counts were recorded for this clonotype. The gene calls are TRBV28 and TRBJ2-7; unclear D gene. The V gene lost 3 bases and the J gene lost 4 bases, with 7 bases spanning the gap. CDR1 MDHEN and CDR2 SYDVKM come from the germline V gene. The CDR3 runs to 12 residues. Here the CDR3 DNA reads TGTGCCAGCAGTTTGTCGTTTTACGAGCAGTACTTC. Protein sequence: CASSLSFYEQYF.

This chain uses TRBV15 with TRBJ2-7, with a possible D match to TRBD1 (6 bases). V was clipped by 8 bases and J by 1 base, with 15 bases between them. The CDR3 length is 14 residues. Germline-derived CDR1 and CDR2 are LNHNV and YYDKDF (reference sequence). The CDR3 sequence: CATSLAGDSYEQYF. The DNA of the CDR3 is TGTGCCACCTCTTTGGCAGGGGATTCCTACGAGCAGTACTTC.

This chain joins TRBV30 and TRBJ2-5, with 7 nucleotides matching TRBD2. This CDR3 is 14 amino acids long. Germline V gives CDR1 GTSNPN, CDR2 SVGIG (reference sequence). V was clipped by 4 bases and J by 1 base; unmatched bases: 6. The CDR3 loop reads CAWTAGLLQETQYF. CDR3 nucleotides: TGTGCCTGGACGGCGGGACTACTCCAAGAGACCCAGTACTTC.

This clonotype appeared many times. The chain is built from TRBV12-3 or TRBV12-4 and TRBJ1-5; no definite D call. V lost 0 bases and J 6 bases, leaving 9 bases between the germline ends. CDR3 size: 14 residues. CDR3 region: CASSLALSVQPQHF. The CDR3 DNA reads as TGTGCCAGCAGTTTAGCCCTATCTGTTCAGCCCCAGCATTTT.

This clonotype was counted many times. The chain uses TRBV2 and TRBJ2-1; D is possibly TRBD1 or TRBD2 (5 bases each). Germline CDR1 reads SNHLY; CDR2 reads FYNNEI. V gave up 3 bases and J gave up 5 bases, with 20 bases separating them. The CDR3 length is 17 residues. The CDR3 is CASSDGFGASPDNEQFF. DNA of the CDR3: TGTGCCAGCAGTGACGGTTTTGGGGCTAGCCCAGACAATGAGCAGTTCTTC. The entire variable domain, with the rest obtained from reference TRBV2 and TRBJ2-1, is as follows: EPEVTQTPSHQVTQMGQEVILRCVPISNHLYFYWYRQILGQKVEFLVSFYNNEISEKSEIFDDQFSVERPDGSNFTLKIRSTKLEDSAMYFCASSDGFGASPDNEQFFGPGTRLTVL.